The T cell receptor (beta chain) described here comes from a study of CD8 T cells in ankylosing spondylitis (dated by TCRdb to about 2017). With respect to the entire study: To find TCR variants linked to disease, the study profiled T cell receptor beta repertoires in ankylosing spondylitis patients and healthy donors. The full study cohort was made up of about 25 ankylosing spondylitis patients and over 90 healthy donors. Samples of peripheral blood were taken, and for ankylosing spondylitis patients, synovial fluid was collected as well. General findings and caveats noted by the study authors: Some motif variants had previously been reported in the synovial fluid and blood of reactive arthritis patients, which suggests shared mechanisms of disease initiation. A TCR beta motif made up of eight highly homologous amino acid variants appeared to be characteristic of blood from ankylosing spondylitis patients. Significant enrichment of the disease-linked clones was reported in matched synovial fluid samples from ankylosing spondylitis patients. The disease-linked clones had a CD8+ phenotype and were found at relatively low frequencies in peripheral blood.

Sequencing used an Illumina HiSeq 2500. TCR beta libraries were prepared by quantitative 5'-RACE with molecular barcodes. The authors' analysis ran thus. A new computational method based on a probabilistic model of VDJ rearrangement was used to identify disease-linked TCR variants. TCRdb reprocessing: public reads trimmed at Q25 with fastp, clones called with MiXCR, in-frame beta chains kept. Rows matching on CDR3 protein sequence are summarized as one entry with the most common DNA and genes. Here the V and J calls rest on TCRdb's processing, not on the authors' analysis. The sample table holds about 330,000 distinct CDR3 sequences, of which roughly 8% were seen once. Just over 14% of the sample belongs to the ten largest clones. Including cysteine and phenylalanine, the CDR3 has 14 amino acids. Only the CDR3 DNA stays, 42 bases, in frame from base 1. Germline trimming amounts to 4 bases on V and 5 bases on J, with 4 as the count of junction bases outside the gene matches. CDR1 and CDR2, looked up from the germline V gene, are SGHDT and YYEEEE.

The table lists this clonotype with a few counts. Its antigen has not been determined. There are no base qualities to consult, and no much larger clone falls within one base. Material for sequencing was blood, either unsorted or a sorted T cell fraction (not recorded which). The rearranged segments are TRBV5-6 and TRBJ2-2; TRBD1 lines up with 8 middle nucleotides. The TCR sequence derives from a male donor with ankylosing spondylitis. The CDR3 reads CASSGTGGTGELFF. The DNA is TGTGCCAGCAGCGGTACAGGGGGAACCGGGGAGCTGTTTTTT.